This TCR beta chain was observed in a study of chemoradiotherapy in HPV16-positive cancers. Study information: Functional T-cell assays on two HPV16-positive patients' cells defined candidate HPV-specific clones and common TCR motifs. The study, taken as a whole, reports: Functional assays defining HPV-specific T cells used only two HPV16-positive patients. During treatment, candidate HPV-specific clones and E7-related motifs expanded in tumor.

To note about this clone: Its antigen is still unknown.

The assay was immunoSEQ multiplex PCR, and TCRdb's table has in-frame clones only and misses some. The table shows about 14,000 clones, with around nine tenths occurring only once. Germline loops: CDR1 GTSNPN, CDR2 SVGIG (reference sequence). The CDR3 length is 13 residues. V shed 7 bases and J shed 5 bases, with 14 bases lying between them. The clonotype comes from a human donor with HPV-associated anogenital cancer. The genes are TRBV30 and TRBJ1-4; TRBD1 might be the D (6 bases). The starting material was tumor tissue, obtained from a patient who underwent chemoradiotherapy. CDR3 in DNA: TGTGCCTCCTTGGACAGACAGAATGAAAAACTGTTTTTT. Amino acid sequence: CASLDRQNEKLFF.